The text below deals with one T cell receptor (beta chain). Antigen specificity is unknown. This sample is part of a study of T cells in Graves' hyperthyroidism and ophthalmopathy. Study in general: Peripheral blood specimens were obtained at initial diagnosis, prior to any treatment. Findings of the study overall: The majority of expanded thyroid clonotypes above 0.001 also appeared in blood.

Together with thyroid ultrasound, orbital computed tomography, serum thyroxine and TRAb, clinical symptoms were used for diagnoses. CDR3 size: 18 residues. The V and J ends lost 3 bases and 0 bases respectively, with 18 bases between them. Amplified TCR beta CDR3 regions derived from RNA transcripts. HTBI primers were used for first-round RT-PCR of the TCR CDR3. Each CDR3 protein gets one entry after TCRdb re-called the multiplex PCR reads with MiXCR. The data hold fewer than 250,000 distinct CDR3 sequences, with around 24% observed a single time. This sequence joins TRBV12-3 or TRBV12-4 and TRBJ1-3; D is possibly TRBD1 (5 bases). Material for sequencing was blood. The clonotype originates from a woman aged 40 to 55 with Graves' ophthalmopathy. This chain's CDR3 is CASSFRQSWGSSGNTIYF. The DNA for the CDR3 is TGTGCCAGCAGTTTCCGACAGTCCTGGGGCTCCTCTGGAAACACCATATATTTT.